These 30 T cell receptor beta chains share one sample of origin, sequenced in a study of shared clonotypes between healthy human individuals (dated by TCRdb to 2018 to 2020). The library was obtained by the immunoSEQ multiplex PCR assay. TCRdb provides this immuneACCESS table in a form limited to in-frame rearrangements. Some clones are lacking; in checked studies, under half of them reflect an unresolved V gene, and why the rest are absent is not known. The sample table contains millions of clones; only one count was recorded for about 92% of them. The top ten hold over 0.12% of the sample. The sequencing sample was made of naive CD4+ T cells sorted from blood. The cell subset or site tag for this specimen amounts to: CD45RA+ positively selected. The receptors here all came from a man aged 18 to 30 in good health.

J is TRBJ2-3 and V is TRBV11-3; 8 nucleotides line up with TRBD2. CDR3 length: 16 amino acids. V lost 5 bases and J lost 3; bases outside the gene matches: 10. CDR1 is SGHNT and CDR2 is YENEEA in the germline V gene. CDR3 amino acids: CASSPGGGFLTDTQYF. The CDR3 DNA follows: TGTGCCAGCAGCCCCGGGGGGGGCTTTCTTACAGATACGCAGTATTTT.

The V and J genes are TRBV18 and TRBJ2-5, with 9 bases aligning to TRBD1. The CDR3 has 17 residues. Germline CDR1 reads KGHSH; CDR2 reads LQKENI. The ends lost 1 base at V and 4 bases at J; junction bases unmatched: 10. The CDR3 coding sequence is TGTGCCAGCTCACCACGGGGGACAGGGCCCCTCCGAGAGACCCAGTACTTC. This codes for CASSPRGTGPLRETQYF.

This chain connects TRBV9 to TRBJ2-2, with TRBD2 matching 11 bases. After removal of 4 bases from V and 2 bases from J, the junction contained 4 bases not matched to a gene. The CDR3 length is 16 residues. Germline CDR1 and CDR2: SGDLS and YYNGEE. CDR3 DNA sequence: TGTGCCAGCAGCATTAGCGGGAGGGCCAACACCGGGGAGCTGTTTTTT. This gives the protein CASSISGRANTGELFF.

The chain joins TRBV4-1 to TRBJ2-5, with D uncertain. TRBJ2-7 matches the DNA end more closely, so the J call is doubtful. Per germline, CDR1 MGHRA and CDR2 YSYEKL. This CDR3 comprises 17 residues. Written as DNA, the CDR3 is TGCGCCAGCAGCCAAGATCTTTCCCATTTTACAGCCTACGAGCAGTACTTC. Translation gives CASSQDLSHFTAYEQYF.

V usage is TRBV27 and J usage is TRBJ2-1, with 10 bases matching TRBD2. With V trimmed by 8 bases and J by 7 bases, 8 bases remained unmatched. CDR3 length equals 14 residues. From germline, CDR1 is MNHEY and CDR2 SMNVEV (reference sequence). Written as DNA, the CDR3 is TGTGCCAGCGGAGGGACTAGCGCGGGGAATGAGCAGTTCTTC. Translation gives CASGGTSAGNEQFF.

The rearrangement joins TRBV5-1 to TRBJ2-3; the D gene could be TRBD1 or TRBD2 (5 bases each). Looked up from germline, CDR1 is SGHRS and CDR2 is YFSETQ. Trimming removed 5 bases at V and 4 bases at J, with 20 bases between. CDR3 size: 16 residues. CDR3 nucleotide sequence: TGCGCCAGCAGTCTGAGGGGCAGGGCATGGGCAGATACGCAGTATTTT. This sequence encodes CASSLRGRAWADTQYF.

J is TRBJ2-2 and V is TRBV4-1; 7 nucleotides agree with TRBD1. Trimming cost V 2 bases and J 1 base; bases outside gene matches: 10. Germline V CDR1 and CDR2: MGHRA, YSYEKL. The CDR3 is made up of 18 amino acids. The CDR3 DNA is TGCGCCAGCAGCCAACCGAGGCCGGGACAGCGGAACACCGGGGAGCTGTTTTTT. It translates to CASSQPRPGQRNTGELFF.

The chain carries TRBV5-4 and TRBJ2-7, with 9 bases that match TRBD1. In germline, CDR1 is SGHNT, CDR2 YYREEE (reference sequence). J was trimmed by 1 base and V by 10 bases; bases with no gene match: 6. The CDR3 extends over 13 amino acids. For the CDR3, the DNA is TGTGCCGCCCGGGACAGGGCATCCTACGAGCAGTACTTC. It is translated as CAARDRASYEQYF.

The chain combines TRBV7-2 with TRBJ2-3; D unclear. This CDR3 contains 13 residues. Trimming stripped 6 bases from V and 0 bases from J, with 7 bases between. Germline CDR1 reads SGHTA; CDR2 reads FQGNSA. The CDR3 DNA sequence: TGTGCCAGCAGGAGGTCTAGCACAGATACGCAGTATTTT. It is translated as CASRRSSTDTQYF.

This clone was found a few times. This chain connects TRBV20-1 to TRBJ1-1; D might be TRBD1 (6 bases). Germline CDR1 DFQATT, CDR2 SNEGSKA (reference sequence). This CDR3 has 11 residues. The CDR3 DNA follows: TGCAGCTTACAGGGGAACACTGAAGCTTTCTTT. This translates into CSLQGNTEAFF.

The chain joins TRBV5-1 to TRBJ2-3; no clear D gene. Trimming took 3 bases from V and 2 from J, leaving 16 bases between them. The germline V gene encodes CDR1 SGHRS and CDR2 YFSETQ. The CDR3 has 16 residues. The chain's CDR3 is CASSSTWANPTDTQYF. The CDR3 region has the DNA TGCGCCAGCAGCTCGACATGGGCAAACCCCACAGATACGCAGTATTTT. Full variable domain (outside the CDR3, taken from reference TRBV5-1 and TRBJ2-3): KAGVTQTPRYLIKTRGQQVTLSCSPISGHRSVSWYQQTPGQGLQFLFEYFSETQRNKGNFPGRFSGRQFSNSRSEMNVSTLELGDSALYLCASSSTWANPTDTQYFGPGTRLTVL.

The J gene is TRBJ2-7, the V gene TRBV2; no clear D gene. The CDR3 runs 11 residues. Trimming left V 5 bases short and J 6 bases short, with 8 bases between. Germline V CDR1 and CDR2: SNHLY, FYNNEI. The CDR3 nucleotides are TGTGCCAGCAGTTCCCGCACCGAGCAGTACTTC. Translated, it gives CASSSRTEQYF.

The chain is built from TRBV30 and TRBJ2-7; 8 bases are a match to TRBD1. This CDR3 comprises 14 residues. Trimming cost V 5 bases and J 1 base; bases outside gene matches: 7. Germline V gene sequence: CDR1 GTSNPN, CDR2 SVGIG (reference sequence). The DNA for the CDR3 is TGTGCCTGGTCCTGGGACAGGAGTTCCTACGAGCAGTACTTC. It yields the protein CAWSWDRSSYEQYF.

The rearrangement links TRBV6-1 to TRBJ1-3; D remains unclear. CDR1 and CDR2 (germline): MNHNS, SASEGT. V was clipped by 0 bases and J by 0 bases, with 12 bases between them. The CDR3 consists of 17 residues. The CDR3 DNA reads TGTGCCAGCAGTGAAGCGCTTGGGGTTCGCTCTGGAAACACCATATATTTT. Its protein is CASSEALGVRSGNTIYF.

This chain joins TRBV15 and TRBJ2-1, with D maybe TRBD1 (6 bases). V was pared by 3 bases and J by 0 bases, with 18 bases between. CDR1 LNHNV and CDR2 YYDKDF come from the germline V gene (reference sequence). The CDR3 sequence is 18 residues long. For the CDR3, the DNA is TGTGCCACCAGCAGCTTGACAGGTAGTATACTCTCCTACAATGAGCAGTTCTTC. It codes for CATSSLTGSILSYNEQFF.

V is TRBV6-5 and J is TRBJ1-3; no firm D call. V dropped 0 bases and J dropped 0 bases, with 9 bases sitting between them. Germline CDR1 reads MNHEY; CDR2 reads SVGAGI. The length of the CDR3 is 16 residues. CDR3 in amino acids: CASSYSQGSSGNTIYF. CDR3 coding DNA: TGTGCCAGCAGTTACTCACAAGGAAGCTCTGGAAACACCATATATTTT.

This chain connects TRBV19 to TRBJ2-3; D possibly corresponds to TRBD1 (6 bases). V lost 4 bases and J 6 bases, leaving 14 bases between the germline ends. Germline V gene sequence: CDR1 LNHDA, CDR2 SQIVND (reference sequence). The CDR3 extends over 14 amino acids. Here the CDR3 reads CASSTGQILDTQYF. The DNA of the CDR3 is TGTGCCAGTAGTACCGGACAGATCCTGGATACGCAGTATTTT.

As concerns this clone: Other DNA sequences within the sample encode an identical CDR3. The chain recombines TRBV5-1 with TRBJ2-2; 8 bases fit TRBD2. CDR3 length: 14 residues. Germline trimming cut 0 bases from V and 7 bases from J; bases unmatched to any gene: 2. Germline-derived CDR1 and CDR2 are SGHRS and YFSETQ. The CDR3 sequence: CASSLGTSGGELFF. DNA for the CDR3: TGCGCCAGCAGCTTGGGTACTAGCGGCGGGGAGCTGTTTTTT.

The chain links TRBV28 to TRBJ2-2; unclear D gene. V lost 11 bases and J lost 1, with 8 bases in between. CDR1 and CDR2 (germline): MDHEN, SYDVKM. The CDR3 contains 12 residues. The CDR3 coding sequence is TGTGCCCTGCGAGGGAACACCGGGGAGCTGTTTTTT. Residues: CALRGNTGELFF.

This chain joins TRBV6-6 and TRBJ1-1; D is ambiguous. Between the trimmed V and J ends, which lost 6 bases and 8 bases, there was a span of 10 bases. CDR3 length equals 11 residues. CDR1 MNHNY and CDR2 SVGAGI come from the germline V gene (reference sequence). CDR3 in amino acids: CASRGPVEAFF. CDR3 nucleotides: TGTGCCAGCAGAGGCCCCGTGGAAGCTTTCTTT.

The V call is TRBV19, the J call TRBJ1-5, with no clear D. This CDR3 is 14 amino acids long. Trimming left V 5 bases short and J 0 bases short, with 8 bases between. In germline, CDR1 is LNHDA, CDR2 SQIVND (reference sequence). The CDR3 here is CASSRPFSNQPQHF. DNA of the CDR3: TGTGCCAGTAGTCGTCCATTTAGCAATCAGCCCCAGCATTTT.

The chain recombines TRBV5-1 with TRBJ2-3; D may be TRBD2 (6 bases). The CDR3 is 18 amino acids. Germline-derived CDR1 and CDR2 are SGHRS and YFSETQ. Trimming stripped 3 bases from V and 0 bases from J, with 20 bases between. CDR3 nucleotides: TGCGCCAGCAGCTCCCCGGGCTGGGAGGCAACTAGCACAGATACGCAGTATTTT. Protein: CASSSPGWEATSTDTQYF.

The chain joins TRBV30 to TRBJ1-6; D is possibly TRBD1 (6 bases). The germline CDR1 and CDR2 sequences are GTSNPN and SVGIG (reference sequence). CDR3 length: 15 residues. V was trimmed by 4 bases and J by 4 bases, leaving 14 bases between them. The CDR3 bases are TGTGCCTGGACCCCCCGACAGGAATATAATTCACCCCTCCACTTT. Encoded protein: CAWTPRQEYNSPLHF.

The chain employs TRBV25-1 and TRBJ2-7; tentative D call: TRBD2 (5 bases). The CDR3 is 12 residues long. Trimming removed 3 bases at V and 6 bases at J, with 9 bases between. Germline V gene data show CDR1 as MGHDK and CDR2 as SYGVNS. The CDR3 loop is CASSESGFEQYF. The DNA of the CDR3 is TGTGCCAGCAGTGAGTCGGGATTCGAGCAGTACTTC.

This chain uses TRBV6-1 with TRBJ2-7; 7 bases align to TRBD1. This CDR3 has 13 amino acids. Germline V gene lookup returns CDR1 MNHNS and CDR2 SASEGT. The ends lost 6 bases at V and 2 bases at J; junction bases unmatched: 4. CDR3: CASRGRGTYEQYF. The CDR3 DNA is TGTGCCAGCAGGGGCAGGGGGACCTACGAGCAGTACTTC.

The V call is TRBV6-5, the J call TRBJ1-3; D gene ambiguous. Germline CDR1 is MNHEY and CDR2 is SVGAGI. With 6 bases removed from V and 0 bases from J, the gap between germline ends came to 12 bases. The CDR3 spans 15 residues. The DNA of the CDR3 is TGTGCCAGCAGCCTCCTCGTAAACTCTGGAAACACCATATATTTT. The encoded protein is CASSLLVNSGNTIYF.

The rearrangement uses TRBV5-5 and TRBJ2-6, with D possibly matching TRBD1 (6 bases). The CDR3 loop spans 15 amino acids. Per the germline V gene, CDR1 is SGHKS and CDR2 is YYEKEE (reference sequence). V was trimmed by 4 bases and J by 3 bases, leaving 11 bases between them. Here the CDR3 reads CASSPTGNGANVLTF. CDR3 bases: TGTGCCAGCAGCCCAACAGGGAATGGGGCCAACGTCCTGACTTTC.

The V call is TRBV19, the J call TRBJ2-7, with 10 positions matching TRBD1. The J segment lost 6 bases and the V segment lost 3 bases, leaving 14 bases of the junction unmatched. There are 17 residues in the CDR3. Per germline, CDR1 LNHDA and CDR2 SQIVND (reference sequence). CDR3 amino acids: CASSIERPGTGAIEQYF. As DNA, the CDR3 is TGTGCCAGTAGTATCGAACGACCCGGGACAGGGGCCATCGAGCAGTACTTC.

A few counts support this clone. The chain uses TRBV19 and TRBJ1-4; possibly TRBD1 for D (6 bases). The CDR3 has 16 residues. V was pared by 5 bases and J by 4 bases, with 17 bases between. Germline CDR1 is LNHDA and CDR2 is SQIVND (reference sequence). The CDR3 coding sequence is TGTGCCAGTAGTTCCGGCAGGGGTCGTTTTAATGAAAAACTGTTTTTT. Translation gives CASSSGRGRFNEKLFF. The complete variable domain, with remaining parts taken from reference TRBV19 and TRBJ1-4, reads DGGITQSPKYLFRKEGQNVTLSCEQNLNHDAMYWYRQDPGQGLRLIYYSQIVNDFQKGDIAEGYSVSREKKESFPLTVTSAQKNPTAFYLCASSSGRGRFNEKLFFGSGTQLSVL.

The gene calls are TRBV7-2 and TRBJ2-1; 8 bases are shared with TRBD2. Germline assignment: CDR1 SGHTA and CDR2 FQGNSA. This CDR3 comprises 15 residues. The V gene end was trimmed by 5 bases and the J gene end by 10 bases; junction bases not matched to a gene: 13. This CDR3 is CASSPGVAGRREQFF. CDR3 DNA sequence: TGTGCCAGCAGCCCAGGGGTAGCGGGAAGGAGGGAGCAGTTCTTC.